Listed here are 16 T cell receptor beta chains from one sample, sequenced in a study of long-term antiretroviral therapy in people with HIV. At the survey level, the v3.0 immunoSEQ assay was run. Some clones are missing from TCRdb's copy, which holds only in-frame ones; the method was immunoSEQ multiplex PCR. This table has about 35,000 clones, around 79% appearing once. Here the sequenced sample was unsorted PBMCs, taken 3 years after starting antiretroviral therapy. These receptors were collected from a man in his forties or fifties with HIV.

V is TRBV19 and J is TRBJ2-3, with D possibly TRBD2 on 6 matching bases. From germline, CDR1 is LNHDA and CDR2 SQIVND (reference sequence). V was shortened by 7 bases and J by 7 bases, with 18 bases between the two germline ends. The length of the CDR3 is 14 residues. DNA for the CDR3: TGTGCCAGTAACCCTTTCCGGGACTTCAATACGCAGTATTTT. It encodes CASNPFRDFNTQYF.

The gene calls are TRBV28 and TRBJ2-7; D is unresolved. V lost 5 bases, J lost 7 bases, and 6 bases lay in between. CDR3 size: 10 residues. The germline V gene has CDR1 MDHEN and CDR2 SYDVKM. The CDR3 here is CASSDWEQYF. The CDR3 coding sequence is TGTGCCAGCAGTGACTGGGAGCAGTACTTC.

This clone was picked up a small number of times. This sequence joins TRBV2 and TRBJ1-2, with 7 bases matching TRBD1. The ends lost 5 bases at V and 7 bases at J; junction bases unmatched: 10. Germline V gene data show CDR1 as SNHLY and CDR2 as FYNNEI. CDR3 size: 14 residues. The CDR3: CASSSAPQGIGYTF. The CDR3 DNA follows: TGTGCCAGCAGTTCAGCCCCACAGGGGATTGGCTACACCTTC. The whole variable domain, filled in from reference TRBV2 and TRBJ1-2, reads EPEVTQTPSHQVTQMGQEVILRCVPISNHLYFYWYRQILGQKVEFLVSFYNNEISEKSEIFDDQFSVERPDGSNFTLKIRSTKLEDSAMYFCASSSAPQGIGYTFGSGTRLTVV.

This chain connects TRBV4-3 to TRBJ2-7; 7 nucleotides align to TRBD1. The trim removed 3 bases at V and 0 bases at J, leaving 5 bases unmatched. This CDR3 comprises 15 residues. Germline loops: CDR1 LGHNA, CDR2 YSLEER. CDR3 protein: CASSHDRAISYEQYF. CDR3 nucleotides: TGCGCCAGCAGCCACGACAGGGCAATCTCCTACGAGCAGTACTTC.

By proportion, this clone is medium-sized. The genes are TRBV7-3 and TRBJ2-5; possible D gene TRBD2, 6 bases. CDR3 length equals 16 residues. Germline V gene data show CDR1 as SGHTA and CDR2 as FQGTGA. Trimming took off 5 bases at V and 5 bases at J, with 21 bases between the two ends. CDR3 nucleotide sequence: TGTGCCAGCAGCCCAAATTCGGGACTCCTGGGGGAGACCCAGTACTTC. It specifies CASSPNSGLLGETQYF.

This clone was seen a few times. CDR3 region: CASNFDRYEQYF. As DNA, the CDR3 is TGTGCCAGCAATTTCGACCGCTACGAGCAGTACTTC. The rearrangement joins TRBV28 to TRBJ2-7; D unresolved. V lost 7 bases and J 3 bases, leaving 10 bases between the germline ends. The germline gives CDR1 MDHEN, CDR2 SYDVKM. The CDR3 length is 12 residues.

The chain recombines TRBV6-1 with TRBJ2-5; TRBD2 matches at 7 bases. Losses at the gene ends were 7 bases for V and 2 bases for J; bases not matched to a gene: 10. The germline CDR1 and CDR2 sequences are MNHNS and SASEGT. The CDR3 sequence is 15 residues long. Here the CDR3 DNA reads TGTGCCAGCACCTTTATGGCGGGAGCGCAAGAGACCCAGTACTTC. It specifies CASTFMAGAQETQYF.

V usage is TRBV11-3 and J usage is TRBJ2-5; 7 nucleotides line up with TRBD2. This CDR3 region has 13 residues. Germline V gives CDR1 SGHNT, CDR2 YENEEA. V lost 5 bases to trimming and J lost 4 bases; unmatched junction nucleotides: 4. CDR3 DNA: TGTGCCAGCAGCCTAGGGGAGGGAGAGACCCAGTACTTC. It encodes CASSLGEGETQYF.

The chain is built from TRBV6-1 and TRBJ1-2; D uncertain. The V gene's germline CDR1 is MNHNS and CDR2 SASEGT. The CDR3 has 13 amino acids. Trimming stripped 5 bases from V and 0 bases from J, with 7 bases between. In nucleotides, the CDR3 is TGTGCCAGCAGTAGGGCTCCTAACTATGGCTACACCTTC. Translation: CASSRAPNYGYTF.

The CDR3 reads CASSQDRGIRNTIYF. The CDR3 DNA is TGCGCCAGCAGCCAAGATAGGGGTATACGCAACACCATATATTTT. This chain joins TRBV4-3 and TRBJ1-3; D may be TRBD1 (5 bases). With 0 bases removed from V and 7 bases from J, the gap between germline ends came to 13 bases. The germline gives CDR1 LGHNA, CDR2 YSLEER. This CDR3 is 15 amino acids long.

This clone came up a few times. The gene calls are TRBV11-2 and TRBJ2-7, with D maybe TRBD2 (5 bases). Germline V gene sequence: CDR1 SGHAT, CDR2 FQNNGV. Trimming removed 2 bases at V and 6 bases at J, with 8 bases between. The CDR3 covers 12 residues. The CDR3 here is CASSLNRGEQYF. DNA for the CDR3: TGTGCCAGCAGCTTAAATCGGGGCGAGCAGTACTTC.

The rearrangement links TRBV6-5 to TRBJ1-1; 7 nucleotides line up with TRBD1. Germline V gene sequence: CDR1 MNHEY, CDR2 SVGAGI. The junction had 13 bases not matched to a gene; V was cut back by 8 bases and J by 7 bases. The CDR3 is 14 residues long. CDR3 bases: TGTGCCAGCCAGGACCGAGGGGGCAACCTTGAAGCTTTCTTT. Translation: CASQDRGGNLEAFF.

This sequence joins TRBV5-6 and TRBJ1-6, with D possibly being TRBD1 (5 bases). CDR1 and CDR2 from the germline V gene are SGHDT and YYEEEE. V was trimmed by 5 bases and J by 4 bases, leaving 13 bases between them. This CDR3 is 15 amino acids long. This chain's CDR3 is CASRVTVSYNSPLHF. For the CDR3, the DNA is TGTGCCAGCAGAGTGACAGTTTCTTATAATTCACCCCTCCACTTT.

The chain has TRBV27 and TRBJ2-5; D gene uncertain. CDR3 length: 14 amino acids. Germline V CDR1 and CDR2: MNHEY, SMNVEV (reference sequence). Trimming left V 2 bases short and J 8 bases short, with 15 bases between. The CDR3 nucleotides read TGTGCCAGCAGTTTAATCCAAGTGCAAGGCACCCAGTACTTC. Translation: CASSLIQVQGTQYF.

The J gene is TRBJ1-4, the V gene TRBV6-6; 9 bases fit TRBD1. This CDR3 region has 14 residues. The V segment lost 4 bases and the J segment 7 bases; nucleotides outside the gene matches: 4. Per germline, CDR1 MNHNY and CDR2 SVGAGI (reference sequence). CDR3 DNA sequence: TGTGCCAGCAGTTCCCCGACAGGGGGTGAAAAACTGTTTTTT. Amino acids: CASSSPTGGEKLFF.

This chain links TRBV29-1 with TRBJ2-3; 8 bases fit TRBD2. V shed 5 bases and J 0 bases; nucleotides not matched to a gene: 4. Germline V gene lookup returns CDR1 SQVTM and CDR2 ANQGSEA. There are 14 residues in the CDR3. Here the CDR3 reads CSVSSGVSTDTQYF. The CDR3 coding sequence is TGCAGCGTTAGTAGCGGGGTAAGCACAGATACGCAGTATTTT.